The present T cell receptor beta chain was sequenced within a study of blood T cell repertoires in COVID-19. Study-wide background: Acute-phase and convalescent COVID-19 samples originated in the United States, Italy and Spain.

The CDR3 is 14 amino acids. The V segment lost 2 bases and the J segment 6 bases; nucleotides outside the gene matches: 6. Germline CDR1 SGHVS, CDR2 FQNEAQ. Per the study methods: Reference gene primers were amplified, and this amplification served to estimate nucleated cell counts. TCRdb's table, derived via immunoSEQ multiplex PCR, lists solely in-frame clones and lacks some. V, J and clone size derive from that table, while D and trimming were established from the DNA sequence. This sample has fewer than 200,000 clones, with about 89% found just once. This clonotype was sampled from a man aged 35 to 55 with active or convalescent COVID-19. Sequences were obtained from peripheral blood. This rearrangement joins TRBV7-8 to TRBJ1-2; 7 positions match TRBD1. The CDR3 DNA sequence: TGTGCCAGCAGCTTAACAGGCAGGGGGGATGGCTACACCTTC. Translating it yields CASSLTGRGDGYTF.